This T cell receptor beta chain came from a study of blood T cell repertoires in COVID-19. Study summary: The samples span acute and convalescent COVID-19 from the United States, Italy and Spain. PBMCs, B-cell-depleted T cells, or T cells were the source of the cDNA or gDNA that made up the material.

Using immunoSEQ multiplex PCR, the repertoire was profiled, and TCRdb retains in-frame clones only, with some absent. Of around 300,000 clones detected, about 93% appear once; the ten largest clones hold roughly 1.1%. CDR1 is SEHNR, CDR2 FQNEAQ, per germline (reference sequence). The CDR3 has 15 residues. V was trimmed by 8 bases and J by 0 bases, leaving 16 bases between them. This clonotype originated in a woman in her thirties who had recovered from COVID-19. Material for sequencing was PBMCs or T cells enriched from blood (not recorded which). The chain links TRBV7-9 to TRBJ1-1, with TRBD1 as a possible D gene (5 bases). For the CDR3, the DNA is TGTGCCAGCGTCGGGGGGAAGATTATGAACACTGAAGCTTTCTTT. Encoded protein: CASVGGKIMNTEAFF.